Here is one T cell receptor (beta chain) with its context. Its antigen is unknown. Trimming left V 1 base short and J 7 bases short, with 14 bases between. There are 14 residues in the CDR3. CDR1 is SGHTA, CDR2 FQGNSA, per germline. In TCRdb, the reads were re-called with MiXCR into one record per CDR3 protein. The repertoire holds roughly 570,000 distinct CDR3 sequences, about 39% seen once, with about 46% in the top ten. The data originate from a study of T cell repertoires in cytomegalovirus infection. Study summary: Researchers turned to recently identified HLA-C-restricted CMV epitopes as well as well-studied HLA-B-restricted ones. In public TCR beta signatures, there were indications of both CMV infection and matching HLA type. Study-level results: Carriers of CMV and the relevant HLA type were discriminated by public TCR beta frequency. Ex vivo responses were dominated by HLA-C-restricted CMV-specific TCR beta clonotypes.

The chain is built from TRBV7-2 and TRBJ2-7; D could derive from TRBD1 or TRBD2 (5 bases each). Sample: cultured PBMCs, taken from culture after CMV antigen stimulation. The sequence derives from a human donor in good health (CMV status not recorded). Some clones in this sample may be carry-over from other donors' samples. The CDR3 DNA reads TGTGCCAGCAGCTTAGGGGGCGGGTCGGGGGAGCAGTACTTC. Translated: CASSLGGGSGEQYF.